A selection of T cell receptor beta chains follows, all from one sample in a study of beta chain features in type 1 diabetes. Data came from immunoSEQ multiplex PCR; TCRdb stores just in-frame clones and leaves some out. The sample lists 150,000 or so clones; 7% to 10% were seen once. Sequenced input: central memory CD4+ T cells from blood. These receptors were obtained from a man aged 18 to 30 in good health. CDR3s include the opening cysteine and the closing phenylalanine or tryptophan. The D gene is left open where the match is weak. Clone size is shown for a subset of rows, as once, few, many or a class of expanded clone.

TRBJ2-2 | . | TRBV29-1 | few | TGCAGCGTTGCCCAGGGGCCAACGAACACCGGGGAGCTGTTTTTT | CSVAQGPTNTGELFF
TRBJ1-2 | . | TRBV7-2 | few | TGTGCCAGCAGCTTAGCGGGCGGGATGGGGGGCTATGGCTACACCTTC | CASSLAGGMGGYGYTF
TRBJ2-3 | TRBD2 | TRBV7-2 | few | TGTGCCAGCAGCCCGGATCTAGCGGGGGGGCCAACAGATACGCAGTATTTT | CASSPDLAGGPTDTQYF
TRBJ2-2 | TRBD1 | TRBV4-1 | . | TGCGCCAGCAGCCAAGGTCAAGGGGGCAGGGCGGCGGGGGAGCTGTTTTTT | CASSQGQGGRAAGELFF
TRBJ2-1 | . | TRBV7-9 | few | TGTGCCAGCAGCTTAGCATCAGGGATACAGATCTTC | CASSLASGIQIF
TRBJ2-3 | TRBD1 | TRBV5-4 | few | TGTGCCAGCAGCGATCCGGGACAGCGCACAGATACGCAGTATTTT | CASSDPGQRTDTQYF
TRBJ2-5 | . | TRBV15 | . | TGTGCCACCAGCAGAGATCGTAGCGGCAACCAAGAGACCCAGTACTTC | CATSRDRSGNQETQYF
TRBJ1-5 | . | TRBV4-3 | . | TGCGCCAGCAGCCAAGACAGTCTTCAGCCCCAGCATTTT | CASSQDSLQPQHF
TRBJ2-3 | TRBD2 | TRBV18 | few | TGTGCCAGCTCACCACGAAGCGGGGCTCCCACAGATACGCAGTATTTT | CASSPRSGAPTDTQYF
TRBJ1-2 | . | TRBV18 | few | TGTGCCAGCTCACCGGACAGAAACTATGGCTACACCTTC | CASSPDRNYGYTF
TRBJ2-2 | TRBD1 | TRBV10-3 | many | TGTGCCAGCAGAGACAGGGTAGCCGGGGAGCTGTTTTTT | CASRDRVAGELFF
TRBJ2-3 | . | TRBV28 | . | TGTGCCAGCAGCGCCCGAGGAGATACGCAGTATTTT | CASSARGDTQYF
TRBJ2-2 | . | TRBV29-1 | few | TGCAGCGTTGCCGCGCGACTAGAGAACGGGGAGCTGTTTTTT | CSVAARLENGELFF
TRBJ1-5 | TRBD1 | TRBV19 | few | TGTGCCAGTAGACCAACCGGGACAGGGAGTCAGCCCCAGCATTTT | CASRPTGTGSQPQHF
TRBJ2-5 | . | TRBV18 | few | TGTGCCAGCTCACCTAACAGGGCTGAGACCCAGTACTTC | CASSPNRAETQYF
TRBJ2-5 | TRBD1 | TRBV7-2 | few | TGTGCCAGCAGCTTAGATGGACAGGGGGAGTCAAAAAAGACCCAGTACTTC | CASSLDGQGESKKTQYF
TRBJ1-6 | TRBD1 | TRBV6-6 | . | TGTGCCAGCAGGACAGGGAGTTCACCCCTCCACTTT | CASRTGSSPLHF
TRBJ1-4 | TRBD1 | TRBV4-3 | few | TGCGCCAGCAGCCAAGCCATTCGACAGGGAGAGGGTGAAAAACTGTTTTTT | CASSQAIRQGEGEKLFF
TRBJ1-2 | . | TRBV7-9 | many | TGTGCCAGCAGCCTGGACAATATTAGAGGCTACACCTTC | CASSLDNIRGYTF
TRBJ2-1 | TRBD2 | TRBV30 | few | TGTGCCTGGACGGCCGGGCGGGGGGGCAGGGAGCAGTTCTTC | CAWTAGRGGREQFF
TRBJ2-3 | . | TRBV9 | few | TGTGCCAGCAGCTCGCCCGGAGGGACAGATACGCAGTATTTT | CASSSPGGTDTQYF
TRBJ2-5 | TRBD1 | TRBV11-2 | few | TGTGCCAGCAGCTTAATACGGGACAGCCAAGTCCAAGAGACCCAGTACTTC | CASSLIRDSQVQETQYF
TRBJ2-2 | TRBD2 | TRBV5-1 | . | TGCGCCAGCAGCTCCGGGACTAGGGGGACCGGGGAGCTGTTTTTT | CASSSGTRGTGELFF
TRBJ2-7 | TRBD2 | TRBV4-2 | few | TGTGCCAGCAGCCAAGATCTAAGCGGGGGGTGGTACGAGCAGTACTTC | CASSQDLSGGWYEQYF